The 10 T cell receptor beta chains given below trace back to one sample, sequenced in a study of shared clonotypes between healthy human individuals (dated by TCRdb to between 2020 and 2021). The protocol used for the library was the immunoSEQ multiplex PCR assay. Here the immuneACCESS table is served through TCRdb, limited to in-frame sequences with V and J called. Missing clones are a known gap in these copies; in checked studies unresolved V genes cover under half, and the rest lacks a known reason. In all, the sample holds around 990,000 clones, and 70% to 85% of those were seen once. The ten biggest clones cover more than 0.85% of the sample. Specimen: memory CD4+ T cells from PBMCs. Sample cell subset or site, as interpreted from the label and publication: CD45RA-negative fraction. These receptors were taken from a man between 18 and 29 years old in good health. Some clones in this sample may be carry-over from other donors' samples.

This CDR3 reads CASSAAGSSGANVLTF. Here the CDR3 DNA reads TGTGCCAGCAGTGCAGCGGGCAGCTCTGGGGCCAACGTCCTGACTTTC. V usage is TRBV27 and J usage is TRBJ2-6; TRBD2 might be the D (6 bases). Germline values: CDR1 MNHEY, CDR2 SMNVEV (reference sequence). Trimming removed 5 bases at V and 0 bases at J, with 11 bases between. CDR3 size: 16 residues.

This clone was observed at least ten times. The chain carries TRBV10-2 and TRBJ2-5, with D maybe TRBD1 (5 bases). Germline V gene sequence: CDR1 WSHSY, CDR2 SAAADI. The CDR3 extends over 13 amino acids. V lost 4 bases and J 9 bases, leaving 15 bases between the germline ends. CDR3 region: CASSGTQQGAQYF. CDR3 bases: TGCGCCAGCAGTGGAACACAGCAAGGGGCCCAGTACTTC.

This rearrangement joins TRBV7-9 to TRBJ2-6, with D maybe TRBD1 (5 bases). V lost 11 bases to trimming and J lost 11 bases, with 16 bases between them. The CDR3 contains 12 residues. Germline values: CDR1 SEHNR, CDR2 FQNEAQ (reference sequence). CDR3 sequence: CAPDVGVHVLTF. The DNA of the CDR3 is TGTGCCCCCGACGTAGGGGTCCACGTCCTGACTTTC.

Concerning this clone itself: Other DNA sequences of this sample code for an identical CDR3. The V call is TRBV9, the J call TRBJ1-5; D remains unclear. The CDR3 runs to 15 residues. Trimming left V 0 bases short and J 2 bases short, with 9 bases between. Germline values: CDR1 SGDLS, CDR2 YYNGEE. This CDR3 reads CASSVGGEGNQPQHF. In DNA, the CDR3 is TGTGCCAGCAGCGTAGGTGGCGAGGGCAATCAGCCCCAGCATTTT.

The chain joins TRBV28 to TRBJ2-2, with D possibly TRBD1 on 6 matching bases. The CDR3 consists of 13 residues. Trimming pared 8 bases from V and 8 bases from J, leaving 15 bases between. CDR1 is MDHEN, CDR2 SYDVKM, per germline. The CDR3 nucleotides read TGTGCCAGCCTTCTCAGGGGAAATGGGGAGCTGTTTTTT. Amino acids: CASLLRGNGELFF.

This clone appeared a few times. This sequence joins TRBV20-1 and TRBJ1-1; maybe TRBD1 (5 bases). This CDR3 is built from 10 residues. Germline V gives CDR1 DFQATT, CDR2 SNEGSKA (reference sequence). Deletions cut 5 bases from V and 10 bases from J, with 11 bases between. CDR3 coding DNA: TGCAGTGCTTTTCGGACAACAGCTTTCTTT. It is translated as CSAFRTTAFF.

The J gene is TRBJ1-1, the V gene TRBV10-3; weak D call: TRBD1 (6 bases). The CDR3 consists of 12 residues. V shed 5 bases and J shed 4 bases, with 8 bases lying between them. Germline lookup yields CDR1 ENHRY and CDR2 SYGVKD. CDR3 sequence: CAISQGTTEAFF. For the CDR3, the DNA is TGTGCCATCAGTCAGGGGACCACTGAAGCTTTCTTT.

The chain combines TRBV7-8 with TRBJ1-5, with TRBD1 identical over 8 bases. This CDR3 contains 16 residues. Germline values: CDR1 SGHVS, CDR2 FQNEAQ. The V gene end was trimmed by 5 bases and the J gene end by 5 bases; junction bases not matched to a gene: 11. The CDR3 loop reads CASSTRTGRVDQPQHF. In nucleotides, the CDR3 is TGTGCCAGCAGCACAAGGACAGGGCGAGTCGATCAGCCCCAGCATTTT. Looking up the rest from reference TRBV7-8 and TRBJ1-5 gives the full variable domain: GAGVSQSPRYKVAKRGQDVALRCDPISGHVSLFWYQQALGQGPEFLTYFQNEAQLDKSGLPSDRFFAERPEGSVSTLKIQRTQQEDSAVYLCASSTRTGRVDQPQHFGDGTRLSIL.

The J gene is TRBJ2-7, the V gene TRBV5-1, with 7 bases matching TRBD1. The germline V gene encodes CDR1 SGHRS and CDR2 YFSETQ. The junction had 6 bases not matched to a gene; V was cut back by 5 bases and J by 1 base. The CDR3 sequence is 14 residues long. The CDR3 sequence is CASRSMTGSYEQYF. CDR3 nucleotides: TGCGCCAGCAGATCGATGACAGGGTCCTACGAGCAGTACTTC.

A remark on this clone: Other DNA sequences of this sample code for an identical CDR3. This chain joins TRBV5-1 and TRBJ2-7; D call uncertain. This CDR3 comprises 13 residues. In germline, CDR1 is SGHRS, CDR2 YFSETQ. The V end lost 3 bases, the J end lost 0 bases, and 7 bases lay between the germline ends. CDR3 nucleotide sequence: TGCGCCAGCAGCTCAGGCAGCTCCTACGAGCAGTACTTC. As protein: CASSSGSSYEQYF.